This T cell receptor (beta chain) appears in the sequencing data of a study of blood T cell repertoires in COVID-19. Looking at the study overall: The cDNA or gDNA used as material had been derived from T cells, B-cell-depleted T cells, or PBMCs.

Seattle participants joined during active infection and were tracked over time. Original methodology: From reference gene primer amplification, estimates of nucleated cell counts were derived. TCRdb's table, derived via immunoSEQ multiplex PCR, lists solely in-frame clones and lacks some. V and J calls and clone size are as listed in that table; D and trimming were resolved from the DNA. The table lists a few hundred thousand clones, about 90% of them singletons, with approximately 2.3% in the top ten. With 3 bases clipped from V and 3 bases from J, the junction kept 4 bases outside the gene matches. This CDR3 comprises 14 residues. Germline V gene lookup returns CDR1 SGDLS and CDR2 YYNGEE.

This TCR was sampled from a woman in her sixties with COVID-19, enrolled during active disease. The sequencing input was peripheral blood. V and J are TRBV9 and TRBJ1-1; 8 bases are shared with TRBD1. The CDR3 here is CASSGQGWDTEAFF. The CDR3, as DNA: TGTGCCAGCAGCGGACAGGGGTGGGACACTGAAGCTTTCTTT.